Given below is one T cell receptor (beta chain) in context. Sequencing was performed with immunoSEQ multiplex PCR; in TCRdb, only in-frame clones are kept and a portion is missing. The sample holds around 1,900,000 clones, 80% to 95% seen once. This record belongs to a study of shared clonotypes between healthy human individuals. Trimming took 8 bases from V and 5 from J, leaving 16 bases between them. This CDR3 has 14 amino acids. The germline V gene has CDR1 SNHLY and CDR2 FYNNEI. It was CD45RO-negative cells, positively selected for CCR7, that made up naive CD8 cells, with terminally differentiated effector memory CD45RA+ cells excluded.

The receptor comes from a man aged 18-30 years in good health. Some clones in this sample may be carry-over from other donors' samples. Sequenced sample: naive CD8+ T cells from PBMCs. This chain joins TRBV2 and TRBJ2-1, with D maybe TRBD1 (5 bases). CDR3 in amino acids: CASGYLLGDNEQFF. The CDR3 DNA reads TGTGCCAGCGGATACCTTCTAGGGGACAATGAGCAGTTCTTC.